This paragraph reports one TCR beta chain. It has no known antigen specificity. No qualities accompany the bases; no much larger clone lies one base away. This record belongs to a study of blood T cell repertoires in COVID-19 (dated by TCRdb to 2020 to 2021). Looking at the study overall: Samples covering the acute and convalescent phases of COVID-19 were provided by collaborators in the United States, Italy and Spain. The material from the prospective study consisted of cDNA or gDNA derived from T cells, B-cell-depleted T cells, or PBMCs. Deeply sampled blood TCRbeta repertoires from subjects exposed to, actively infected with, or recovered from COVID-19 were included in the dataset. The repertoires were released in a freely available public database intended as a resource for research on the immune response to SARS-CoV-2. The samples were drawn from two sources: the first 160 participants of the ongoing ImmuneRACE study, and 1,000 to 1,500 subjects contributed by 6 global collaborators. Sample metadata almost always included a de-identified subject ID, COVID-19 status, age in years and sex. Where HLA class I and class II types were available, the types were taken from metadata supplied by the sample provider, not from assay-based typing. Overall results and qualifications from the work: The quantity of clinical and demographic metadata differed by source and by participant and was supplied without curation.

Each collaborating institution followed its own protocols to collect whole blood in K2EDTA tubes. Collaborator samples were shipped for TCRbeta analysis as frozen whole blood, isolated PBMCs, or DNA extracted from either sample type. The CDR3 has 14 amino acids, counting the end cysteine and phenylalanine. CDR3 DNA only is kept here, 42 bases in frame from base 1. Taken from the germline V gene (reference sequence), the CDR1 and CDR2 loops are LNHDA and SQIVND. Trimming removed 8 bases from V and 5 bases from J; the gene matches leave 9 bases unexplained. The immunoSEQ Assay, a bias-controlled multiplex PCR, was used to amplify TCRbeta CDR3 regions from genomic DNA. In the source study's methods: Within the assay, amplification of reference gene primers was used to estimate how many nucleated cells each sample contained. To quantify the absolute abundance of each unique TCRbeta CDR3 rearrangement, sequence reads were collapsed and filtered. For each sample, productive Simpson clonality was calculated by taking the square root of Simpson's diversity index across productive rearrangements. This is the immuneACCESS table as TCRdb keeps it, with only in-frame sequences that have V and J called. A part of the clones is gone; compared with another copy, unresolved V genes explain less than half, and the rest is unexplained. The V and J calls and clone size were taken over from that table, and D and trimming were inferred from the DNA. The sample yields about 240,000 clones; approximately 87% were counted once. Under 6.5% of the sample comes from the top ten.

The chain employs TRBV19 and TRBJ1-1; 9 bases in the junction line up with TRBD1. The receptor was derived from a man aged 55 to 70 with acute or convalescent COVID-19. Sequencing was carried out using peripheral blood. The sequenced DNA: TGTGCCAGTTGCAAACAGGGACAGGGAACTGAAGCTTTCTTT. It is translated as CASCKQGQGTEAFF. The CDR3, completed at both ends by the reference TRBV19 and TRBJ1-1 genes, gives the full variable domain DGGITQSPKYLFRKEGQNVTLSCEQNLNHDAMYWYRQDPGQGLRLIYYSQIVNDFQKGDIAEGYSVSREKKESFPLTVTSAQKNPTAFYLCASCKQGQGTEAFFGQGTRLTVV.